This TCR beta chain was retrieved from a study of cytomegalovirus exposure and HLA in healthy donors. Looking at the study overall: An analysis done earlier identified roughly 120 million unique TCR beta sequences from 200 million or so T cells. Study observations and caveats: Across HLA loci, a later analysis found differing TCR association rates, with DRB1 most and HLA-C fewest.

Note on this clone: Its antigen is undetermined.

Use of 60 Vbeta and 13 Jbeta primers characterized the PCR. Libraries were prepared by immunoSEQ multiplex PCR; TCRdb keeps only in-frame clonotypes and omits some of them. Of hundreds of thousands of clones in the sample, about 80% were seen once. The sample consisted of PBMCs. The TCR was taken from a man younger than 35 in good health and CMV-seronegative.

The CDR3 DNA is TGTGCCAGCTCACCTCGGACAGGGGGCTCCTACGAGCAGTACTTC. Amino acids: CASSPRTGGSYEQYF. The V and J genes are TRBV18 and TRBJ2-7, with TRBD1 matching 10 bases. The CDR3 length is 15 residues. Germline V gene sequence: CDR1 KGHSH, CDR2 LQKENI. J gave up 0 bases and V 3 bases, and 2 bases lay outside the gene matches.